This TCR beta chain derives from a study of regulatory dendritic cells for organ transplantation. Whole-study findings and limits: Naive CD4+ and CD8+ repertoires were highly diverse; memory CD8+ was most oligoclonal.

Naive CD45RA+ and memory CD45RO+ CD4+ or CD8+ T cells were FACS-sorted. The CDR3 has 15 residues. Germline-derived CDR1 and CDR2 are SGHRS and YFSETQ. Between the trimmed V and J ends, which lost 0 bases and 5 bases, there was a span of 11 bases. The data were produced by immunoSEQ multiplex PCR, yet TCRdb's version contains in-frame clones alone and is incomplete. Seen here are 21,000 or so clones, around three quarters observed once, and the top ten hold about 0.84%. As concerns this clone: As yet, its antigen is unknown.

The V call is TRBV5-1, the J call TRBJ1-4; D is unresolved. The sequence derives from a human donor in good health. The source material was memory CD4+ T cells from blood. Noted subset: CD45RO+ memory T cells. The CDR3 reads CASSLGSTRNEKLFF. CDR3 nucleotides: TGCGCCAGCAGCTTGGGTTCCACCCGGAATGAAAAACTGTTTTTT.